This T cell receptor (beta chain) was captured in a study of blood T cell repertoires in COVID-19. Study-level background: PBMCs, B-cell-depleted T cells, or T cells were the source of the cDNA or gDNA that made up the material.

The CDR3 covers 14 residues. Per the germline V gene, CDR1 is SNHLY and CDR2 is FYNNEI. Trimming left V 4 bases short and J 5 bases short, with 12 bases between. Authors' processing steps: Amplification of reference gene primers was used by the study to estimate nucleated cell counts. Method: immunoSEQ multiplex PCR; TCRdb's copy keeps in-frame clones and lacks some. The V and J calls and clone size are taken from that table; D and trimming were inferred from the DNA. The table lists around 56,000 clones, roughly 90% of them singletons, with about a fifth in the top ten. The chain joins TRBV2 to TRBJ1-5; no firm D call. The sequence was obtained from a human donor in a cohort sampled during active COVID-19. Sequencing was done on a sample of peripheral blood. The CDR3 nucleotides are TGTGCCAGCAGTGGAACACGGAGTGATCAGCCCCAGCATTTT. Protein product: CASSGTRSDQPQHF.